The 9 T cell receptor beta chains in this list originate from one sample, sequenced in a study of PD-1 blockade in mismatch repair-deficient tumors. Measured with immunoSEQ multiplex PCR; TCRdb has only the in-frame clones, and not every one. The sample lists around 120,000 clones, roughly 90% occurring once. This material consisted of peripheral blood, taken approximately 69 weeks after starting pembrolizumab. All receptors come from an adult with mismatch repair-deficient cancer.

The chain uses TRBV7-8 and TRBJ2-7; D gene ambiguous. This CDR3 comprises 14 residues. The V gene's germline CDR1 is SGHVS and CDR2 FQNEAQ. Trimming left V 2 bases short and J 2 bases short, with 10 bases between. The CDR3 spells CASSLTRSAYEQYF. The CDR3, as DNA: TGTGCCAGCAGCTTAACTCGGTCGGCCTACGAGCAGTACTTC.

The chain has TRBV10-3 and TRBJ1-1; D is unresolved. Trimming removed 11 bases at V and 1 base at J, with 17 bases between. CDR1 is ENHRY, CDR2 SYGVKD, per germline. The CDR3 length is 14 residues. The CDR3 DNA reads as TGTGCCGCGATTGTTGAGCCGGGGAACACTGAAGCTTTCTTT. Translation: CAAIVEPGNTEAFF.

This chain links TRBV28 with TRBJ2-7; the D is unclear. V lost 5 bases and J lost 1, with 15 bases in between. Germline V gene data show CDR1 as MDHEN and CDR2 as SYDVKM. The CDR3 spans 15 residues. CDR3 region: CASSPPGGRSYEQYF. CDR3 in DNA: TGTGCCAGCAGTCCACCAGGTGGCCGTTCCTACGAGCAGTACTTC. Supplemented by reference TRBV28 and TRBJ2-7, the full variable domain reads DVKVTQSSRYLVKRTGEKVFLECVQDMDHENMFWYRQDPGLGLRLIYFSYDVKMKEKGDIPEGYSVSREKKERFSLILESASTNQTSMYLCASSPPGGRSYEQYFGPGTRLTVT.

This chain connects TRBV10-2 to TRBJ2-5; possible D gene TRBD1, 6 bases. There are 13 residues in the CDR3. V was shortened by 8 bases and J by 5 bases, with 15 bases between the two germline ends. Germline loops: CDR1 WSHSY, CDR2 SAAADI. The CDR3 nucleotides are TGCGCCAGCGGTTACAGGACAGCTGAGACCCAGTACTTC. Its translation is CASGYRTAETQYF.

The V gene is TRBV4-1, the J gene TRBJ2-7; the match to TRBD2 covers 7 bases. Losses at the gene ends were 1 base for V and 2 bases for J; bases not matched to a gene: 5. Germline CDR1 and CDR2: MGHRA and YSYEKL. This CDR3 has 15 residues. CDR3 nucleotides: TGCGCCAGCAGCCAAGCTACTAGCGCAACCTACGAGCAGTACTTC. Translation: CASSQATSATYEQYF.

A few counts support this clone. This chain links TRBV25-1 with TRBJ1-2, with unresolved D. The CDR3 is 13 amino acids. CDR1 is MGHDK and CDR2 is SYGVNS in the germline V gene. V lost 1 base, J lost 3 bases, and 6 bases lay in between. The CDR3: CASSEFGYYGYTF. Here the CDR3 DNA reads TGTGCCAGCAGTGAATTTGGCTACTATGGCTACACCTTC.

The chain recombines TRBV9 with TRBJ2-2; D might be TRBD1 (6 bases). This CDR3 is 16 amino acids long. The V and J ends lost 3 bases and 2 bases respectively, with 14 bases between them. The germline gives CDR1 SGDLS, CDR2 YYNGEE. In nucleotides, the CDR3 is TGTGCCAGCAGCGAGCCCCAGGGGATCAACACCGGGGAGCTGTTTTTT. Translation: CASSEPQGINTGELFF.

The chain recombines TRBV7-8 with TRBJ2-7; no clear D. CDR1 and CDR2 (germline): SGHVS, FQNEAQ. V lost 5 bases and J 3 bases, leaving 11 bases between the germline ends. The CDR3 loop spans 13 amino acids. The chain's CDR3 is CASSPALSYEQYF. Written as DNA, the CDR3 is TGTGCCAGCAGCCCCGCCCTAAGCTACGAGCAGTACTTC.

V gene TRBV5-8 combines with J gene TRBJ2-7; D may be TRBD2 (5 bases). The CDR3 contains 12 residues. From germline, CDR1 is SGHTS and CDR2 YDEGEE. The ends were cut back, 4 bases at V and 6 bases at J, with 11 bases in the middle. For the CDR3, the DNA is TGTGCCAGCAGCCCAAGGACTCGCGAGCAGTACTTC. This sequence encodes CASSPRTREQYF.